The clone carrying this T cell receptor beta chain was detected only a few times. As yet, its antigen is unknown. Data came from immunoSEQ multiplex PCR; TCRdb stores just in-frame clones and leaves some out. The sample carries 20,000 to 30,000 clones, 77% recorded once. Sequencing followed a ViraFEST assay step that expanded antigen-specific CD4+ T cells with viral peptide pools. Following 10 days of culture, CD4+ T cells were isolated. PCR confirmed that the person was infected with SARS-CoV-2 between March and December 2020. PBMC were cultured at approximately 2 million per well with approximately 9 IU/ml IL-2 and 10 ug/ml peptides. Looked up from germline, CDR1 is SEHNR and CDR2 is FQNEAQ (reference sequence). V was pared by 4 bases and J by 6 bases, with 5 bases of the junction left unmatched. This CDR3 comprises 14 residues. This specimen comes from a study of vaccination effects on CD4 cells after COVID-19. Study-level results: The study found marked clonal contraction of infection- and vaccine-induced clones late after vaccination.

This receptor was obtained from a human donor who had a prior SARS-CoV-2 infection. Source: CD4+ T cells from PBMCs cultured with HCoV-NL63 spike peptides, taken before COVID-19 vaccination. V is TRBV7-9 and J is TRBJ2-4, with TRBD2 matching over 8 bases. This CDR3 reads CASSSTGGLNIQYF. In DNA form, the CDR3 reads TGTGCCAGCAGCTCTACGGGGGGGCTAAACATTCAGTACTTC. The whole variable domain, filled in from reference TRBV7-9 and TRBJ2-4, reads DTGVSQNPRHKITKRGQNVTFRCDPISEHNRLYWYRQTLGQGPEFLTYFQNEAQLEKSRLLSDRFSAERPKGSFSTLEIQRTEQGDSAMYLCASSSTGGLNIQYFGAGTRLSVL.